This entry lists 7 T cell receptor beta chains sequenced from one sample in a study of cytomegalovirus exposure and HLA in healthy donors (dated by TCRdb to 2016 to 2017). Receptor amplification or capture employed the immunoSEQ multiplex PCR assay. A mixture of 60 forward primers for TCR Vbeta segments and 13 reverse primers for TCR Jbeta segments was used in the multiplex PCR. TCRdb carries this immuneACCESS record with in-frame sequences only. Its versions omit some clonotypes, under half of them owing to an unresolved V gene in the studies checked, with the rest unexplained. In this sample's table one finds approximately 140,000 clones. The biggest ten clones account for under 2.5% of the sample. The sequenced sample consisted of PBMCs. The receptor set was obtained from a woman aged 18-29 years in good health and CMV-seronegative.

The CDR3 DNA reads TGTGCCAGTAGTATGACCGCTGGACTAGCGGGAGTGATCAAAAATGAGCAGTTCTTC. As protein: CASSMTAGLAGVIKNEQFF. This sequence joins TRBV19 and TRBJ2-1; 13 bases line up with TRBD2. V was pared by 3 bases and J by 7 bases, with 15 bases of the junction left unmatched. Germline CDR1 LNHDA, CDR2 SQIVND (reference sequence). The CDR3 covers 19 residues.

V gene TRBV29-1 combines with J gene TRBJ2-5, with D unresolved. This CDR3 has 12 amino acids. Per germline, CDR1 SQVTM and CDR2 ANQGSEA. With 4 bases removed from V and 3 bases from J, the gap between germline ends came to 9 bases. The CDR3 reads CSVATNKETQYF. DNA of the CDR3: TGCAGCGTTGCCACTAATAAAGAGACCCAGTACTTC.

The chain recombines TRBV7-8 with TRBJ1-6; no firm D call. CDR3 length: 13 residues. Germline assignment: CDR1 SGHVS and CDR2 FQNEAQ. Trimming cost V 5 bases and J 7 bases, with 9 bases left between them. DNA for the CDR3: TGTGCCAGCAGCGCTTTAGAGAATTCACCCCTCCACTTT. Amino acids: CASSALENSPLHF. Full variable domain (missing parts from reference TRBV7-8 and TRBJ1-6): GAGVSQSPRYKVAKRGQDVALRCDPISGHVSLFWYQQALGQGPEFLTYFQNEAQLDKSGLPSDRFFAERPEGSVSTLKIQRTQQEDSAVYLCASSALENSPLHFGNGTRLTVT.

The V gene is TRBV19, the J gene TRBJ2-1; D gene ambiguous. V lost 6 bases, J lost 2 bases, and 17 bases lay in between. This CDR3 has 16 amino acids. Germline CDR1 LNHDA, CDR2 SQIVND (reference sequence). The CDR3 sequence: CASSSPQLPTYNEQFF. For the CDR3, the DNA is TGTGCCAGTAGCTCCCCCCAACTCCCAACCTACAATGAGCAGTTCTTC. Based on the CDR3 plus reference TRBV19 and TRBJ2-1, the full variable domain is DGGITQSPKYLFRKEGQNVTLSCEQNLNHDAMYWYRQDPGQGLRLIYYSQIVNDFQKGDIAEGYSVSREKKESFPLTVTSAQKNPTAFYLCASSSPQLPTYNEQFFGPGTRLTVL.

The rearrangement uses TRBV27 and TRBJ1-5, with TRBD1 matching 9 bases. After removal of 8 bases from V and 0 bases from J, the junction contained 8 bases not matched to a gene. Per germline, CDR1 MNHEY and CDR2 SMNVEV (reference sequence). The CDR3 is 16 amino acids. The CDR3 sequence is CASRRQGGNSNQPQHF. CDR3 DNA sequence: TGTGCCAGCCGCCGACAGGGGGGGAATAGCAATCAGCCCCAGCATTTT.

The chain has TRBV6-5 and TRBJ2-1, with 7 bases fitting TRBD1. After removal of 0 bases from V and 4 bases from J, the junction contained 6 bases not matched to a gene. CDR1 is MNHEY and CDR2 is SVGAGI in the germline V gene. This CDR3 is 16 amino acids long. CDR3 in amino acids: CASSYSPGGLYNEQFF. The CDR3 coding sequence is TGTGCCAGCAGTTACTCCCCAGGGGGTCTATACAATGAGCAGTTCTTC.

The rearrangement joins TRBV13 to TRBJ2-1, with 10 nucleotides matching TRBD2. This CDR3 spans 16 amino acids. Trimming cost V 5 bases and J 3 bases; bases outside gene matches: 7. The germline V gene encodes CDR1 PRHDT and CDR2 FYEKMQ (reference sequence). CDR3 in amino acids: CASSTAGTSVYNEQFF. The CDR3 DNA sequence: TGTGCCAGCAGCACCGCCGGGACTAGCGTCTACAATGAGCAGTTCTTC.